Following are 6 T cell receptor beta chains from one sample sequenced in a study of CXCR3-negative and CXCR3-positive naive CD8 T cells. Notes on the study in general: Comparison of naive cells showed more hydrophobic TRB CDR3s in CXCR3-positive than in CXCR3-negative naive cells.

UMI-labeled 5' RACE TRB cDNA libraries were prepared from the cells. TCRdb re-called the 5' RACE reads and catalogs CDR3 proteins one per entry, DNA excluded. Recorded here are about 130,000 distinct CDR3 sequences; the top ten clones represent 0.59%. Their cognate antigens are unknown. The sequenced material came from naive CXCR3+ CD8+ T cells from blood. Stated subset: CD45RO-CCR7+CD27+CD95- naive CD8+ T cells expressing CXCR3 (TNR3+). The source of these receptors is a human donor in good health. Some clones in this sample may be carry-over from other donors' samples.

This rearrangement joins TRBV20-1 to TRBJ2-7; TCRdb proposes TRBD2, but this gene call is untestable without DNA. This CDR3 spans 15 amino acids. CDR1 is DFQATT and CDR2 is SNEGSKA in the germline V gene (reference sequence). CDR3 sequence reads: CSARGTSGSFYEQYF.

V gene TRBV7-9 combines with J gene TRBJ1-1. The germline CDR1 and CDR2 sequences are SEHNR and FQNEAQ (reference sequence). This CDR3 contains 13 residues. The CDR3 loop reads CASSADPNTEAFF. Full variable domain (rest looked up from reference TRBV7-9 and TRBJ1-1): DTGVSQNPRHKITKRGQNVTFRCDPISEHNRLYWYRQTLGQGPEFLTYFQNEAQLEKSRLLSDRFSAERPKGSFSTLEIQRTEQGDSAMYLCASSADPNTEAFFGQGTRLTVV.

The rearrangement uses TRBV7-9 and TRBJ2-7; TCRdb proposes TRBD2, but this gene call is untestable without DNA. The CDR3 totals 16 residues. In germline, CDR1 is SEHNR, CDR2 FQNEAQ (reference sequence). The CDR3: CASSLGLAGFAEEQYF.

The rearrangement joins TRBV7-2 to TRBJ1-5. Per germline, CDR1 SGHTA and CDR2 FQGNSA. CDR3 length: 16 residues. This chain's CDR3 is CASSSLPPGANQPQHF.

The J gene is TRBJ2-7, the V gene TRBV4-3; no DNA is available, so the TRBD1 call from TCRdb remains unchecked. This CDR3 region has 15 residues. The V gene's germline CDR1 is LGHNA and CDR2 YSLEER. The CDR3: CASSRSGTGNYEQYF.

The chain recombines TRBV29-1 with TRBJ1-1; TCRdb gives TRBD1 as the D gene, but with no DNA this cannot be confirmed. This CDR3 spans 15 amino acids. The germline V gene has CDR1 SQVTM and CDR2 ANQGSEA. The CDR3: CSVAGGGGLFTEAFF.